Below are 29 T cell receptor beta chains sequenced from a single sample in a study of shared clonotypes between healthy human individuals. Using immunoSEQ multiplex PCR, the repertoire was profiled, and TCRdb retains in-frame clones only, with some absent. The sample holds about 770,000 clones, about two thirds seen once. Sequenced: memory CD4+ T cells sorted from blood. Subset specified: CD45RA-negative fraction. Every receptor here comes from a woman aged 25 to 39 in good health.

This sequence joins TRBV10-1 and TRBJ2-7, with TRBD2 matching over 11 bases. Germline values: CDR1 WNHNN, CDR2 SYGVQD (reference sequence). The CDR3 length is 14 residues. J gave up 2 bases and V 5 bases, and 2 bases lay outside the gene matches. CDR3 DNA: TGCGCCAGCAGTCAACTAGCGGGAGCCTACGAGCAGTACTTC. This translates into CASSQLAGAYEQYF.

This chain connects TRBV28 to TRBJ2-3; D gene ambiguous. The V end lost 5 bases, the J end lost 2 bases, and 11 bases lay between the germline ends. The CDR3 covers 14 residues. CDR1 and CDR2 from the germline V gene are MDHEN and SYDVKM. CDR3 loop: CASSRVPPTDTQYF. DNA of the CDR3: TGTGCCAGCAGTCGCGTCCCGCCCACAGATACGCAGTATTTT. Full variable domain (outside the CDR3, taken from reference TRBV28 and TRBJ2-3): DVKVTQSSRYLVKRTGEKVFLECVQDMDHENMFWYRQDPGLGLRLIYFSYDVKMKEKGDIPEGYSVSREKKERFSLILESASTNQTSMYLCASSRVPPTDTQYFGPGTRLTVL.

V usage is TRBV9 and J usage is TRBJ2-5; 11 nucleotides match TRBD2. Germline V CDR1 and CDR2: SGDLS, YYNGEE. V was pared by 4 bases and J by 4 bases, with 15 bases of the junction left unmatched. The CDR3 totals 18 residues. The CDR3 nucleotides read TGTGCCAGCAGCCCCCGCTCGACTAGCGGGAAATATGGAGAGACCCAGTACTTC. Amino acid sequence: CASSPRSTSGKYGETQYF.

This chain joins TRBV9 and TRBJ2-5; a possible D gene is TRBD2 (5 bases). The CDR3 has 14 residues. V was shortened by 0 bases and J by 4 bases, with 10 bases between the two germline ends. The V gene's germline CDR1 is SGDLS and CDR2 YYNGEE. The CDR3 sequence: CASSVADFLETQYF. The CDR3 coding sequence is TGTGCCAGCAGCGTAGCGGACTTCTTAGAGACCCAGTACTTC.

This clone occurred once. The chain employs TRBV6-1 and TRBJ2-1, with no clear D. The CDR3 totals 11 residues. V was clipped by 2 bases and J by 13 bases, with 9 bases between them. The germline V gene encodes CDR1 MNHNS and CDR2 SASEGT. DNA for the CDR3: TGTGCCAGCAGTGAATCTGGATCACAGTTCTTC. This translates into CASSESGSQFF.

J is TRBJ1-2 and V is TRBV7-9; D is unresolved. The V gene's germline CDR1 is SEHNR and CDR2 FQNEAQ (reference sequence). Trimming cost V 1 base and J 8 bases, with 11 bases left between them. The CDR3 has 13 amino acids. CDR3 DNA: TGTGCCAGCAGCTTAGATTTTATGGGGGGCTACACCTTC. This encodes CASSLDFMGGYTF.

This clone was seen many times. V and J are TRBV27 and TRBJ2-6; D is undetermined. Germline CDR1 MNHEY, CDR2 SMNVEV (reference sequence). CDR3 size: 14 residues. V lost 7 bases, J lost 0 bases, and 7 bases lay in between. CDR3 in DNA: TGTGCCAGCAACGTGCACTCTGGGGCCAACGTCCTGACTTTC. Amino acids: CASNVHSGANVLTF. The full variable domain, with the rest looked up from reference TRBV27 and TRBJ2-6, is EAQVTQNPRYLITVTGKKLTVTCSQNMNHEYMSWYRQDPGLGLRQIYYSMNVEVTDKGDVPEGYKVSRKEKRNFPLILESPSPNQTSLYFCASNVHSGANVLTFGAGSRLTVL.

The sample holds one count of this clone. The chain combines TRBV15 with TRBJ2-7; D perhaps matches TRBD1 (6 bases). V gave up 2 bases and J gave up 4 bases, with 9 bases separating them. CDR3 size: 13 residues. Germline-derived CDR1 and CDR2 are LNHNV and YYDKDF (reference sequence). The CDR3 DNA is TGTGCCACCAGCAGAAACAGGGAATACGAGCAGTACTTC. Residues: CATSRNREYEQYF.

The J gene is TRBJ1-1, the V gene TRBV6-6; no reliable D call. Trimming took off 6 bases at V and 6 bases at J, with 11 bases between the two ends. From germline, CDR1 is MNHNY and CDR2 SVGAGI (reference sequence). The CDR3 is 12 amino acids. In nucleotides, the CDR3 is TGTGCCAGCAGGGAGGGAGAGGCTGAAGCTTTCTTT. Its protein product is CASREGEAEAFF.

The gene calls are TRBV29-1 and TRBJ1-1; TRBD1 agrees at 8 bases. The length of the CDR3 is 13 residues. Germline assignment: CDR1 SQVTM and CDR2 ANQGSEA. Trimming at V came to 8 bases and at J to 4 bases, leaving 9 bases not matched to a gene. The DNA of the CDR3 is TGCAGCCCGCAGACAGGGGACGGCACTGAAGCTTTCTTT. Its translation is CSPQTGDGTEAFF.

Only one count was recorded for this clone. The rearrangement joins TRBV9 to TRBJ1-1; D is ambiguous. Germline lookup yields CDR1 SGDLS and CDR2 YYNGEE. V gave up 0 bases and J gave up 4 bases, with 4 bases separating them. The CDR3 length is 12 residues. The CDR3 sequence is CASSVVVTEAFF. CDR3 in DNA: TGTGCCAGCAGCGTAGTAGTCACTGAAGCTTTCTTT.

CDR3 bases: TGTGCCTGGAGTGTTGTGGCGGGTACGCAGTATTTT. It yields the protein CAWSVVAGTQYF. The genes are TRBV30 and TRBJ2-3, with a possible D match to TRBD2 (5 bases). The CDR3 is made up of 12 amino acids. CDR1 is GTSNPN, CDR2 SVGIG, per germline (reference sequence). Trimming removed 0 bases from V and 8 bases from J, with 9 bases in between.

The gene calls are TRBV5-4 and TRBJ1-1; D is perhaps TRBD1 (5 bases). The CDR3 contains 17 residues. Germline assignment: CDR1 SGHNT and CDR2 YYREEE (reference sequence). The V gene lost 4 bases and the J gene lost 1 base, with 20 bases spanning the gap. The CDR3 is CASSADTFRGPNTEAFF. As DNA, the CDR3 is TGTGCCAGCAGCGCAGATACGTTCCGGGGCCCGAACACTGAAGCTTTCTTT. The full variable domain, completed using reference TRBV5-4 and TRBJ1-1, is ETGVTQSPTHLIKTRGQQVTLRCSSQSGHNTVSWYQQALGQGPQFIFQYYREEENGRGNFPPRFSGLQFPNYSSELNVNALELDDSALYLCASSADTFRGPNTEAFFGQGTRLTVV.

J is TRBJ1-3 and V is TRBV6-6; perhaps TRBD1 as D (5 bases). Per germline, CDR1 MNHNY and CDR2 SVGAGI (reference sequence). Trimming stripped 4 bases from V and 4 bases from J, with 14 bases between. There are 15 residues in the CDR3. CDR3 in amino acids: CASSSPMGLGNTIYF. In DNA form, the CDR3 reads TGTGCCAGCAGTTCTCCAATGGGGCTGGGAAACACCATATATTTT.

The chain combines TRBV2 with TRBJ2-7; 10 nucleotides agree with TRBD2. The V gene end was trimmed by 7 bases and the J gene end by 6 bases; junction bases not matched to a gene: 9. Looked up from germline, CDR1 is SNHLY and CDR2 is FYNNEI. This CDR3 contains 14 residues. This CDR3 is CASKPLAGVGEQYF. DNA of the CDR3: TGTGCCAGCAAGCCCCTAGCGGGAGTTGGCGAGCAGTACTTC.

The chain carries TRBV4-1 and TRBJ1-2, with TRBD1 matching over 8 bases. The V and J ends lost 0 bases and 5 bases, in that order; junction bases with no gene match: 8. This CDR3 spans 16 amino acids. Germline V lookup: CDR1 MGHRA, CDR2 YSYEKL. The CDR3 coding sequence is TGCGCCAGCAGCCAAGATGGGGACAGGCCTCTATATGGCTACACCTTC. Translation gives CASSQDGDRPLYGYTF.

V and J are TRBV28 and TRBJ2-1; D might be TRBD2 (5 bases). The CDR3 covers 16 residues. V lost 8 bases, J lost 0 bases, and 17 bases lay in between. CDR1 and CDR2 from the germline V gene are MDHEN and SYDVKM. CDR3 in amino acids: CASFSLRGSSYNEQFF. CDR3 nucleotide sequence: TGTGCCAGCTTTTCCCTCCGGGGTAGCTCCTACAATGAGCAGTTCTTC.

This chain links TRBV7-8 with TRBJ2-7; a possible D gene is TRBD2 (5 bases). The length of the CDR3 is 15 residues. The V end was cut by 5 bases, the J end by 0 bases, with 14 bases between. The germline CDR1 and CDR2 sequences are SGHVS and FQNEAQ. The CDR3, as DNA: TGTGCCAGCAGCCTGATAGCGCAGAGCTCCTACGAGCAGTACTTC. Its protein product is CASSLIAQSSYEQYF.

About this clone: Given a much more abundant clone one base away, this may be a read error. Other DNA sequences of this sample code for an identical CDR3. The chain carries TRBV5-1 and TRBJ2-5; D uncertain. Between the trimmed V and J ends, which lost 0 bases and 0 bases, there was a span of 6 bases. This CDR3 comprises 14 residues. From germline, CDR1 is SGHRS and CDR2 YFSETQ. In DNA form, the CDR3 reads TGCGCCAGCAGCTTGGGGCAGAACCAAGAGACCCAGTACTTC. This encodes CASSLGQNQETQYF. Based on the CDR3 plus reference TRBV5-1 and TRBJ2-5, the full variable domain is KAGVTQTPRYLIKTRGQQVTLSCSPISGHRSVSWYQQTPGQGLQFLFEYFSETQRNKGNFPGRFSGRQFSNSRSEMNVSTLELGDSALYLCASSLGQNQETQYFGPGTRLLVL.

V gene TRBV19 combines with J gene TRBJ2-7; 11 bases line up with TRBD2. From germline, CDR1 is LNHDA and CDR2 SQIVND (reference sequence). The CDR3 length is 15 residues. V lost 5 bases to trimming and J lost 3 bases; unmatched junction nucleotides: 6. The chain's CDR3 is CASSLGLAGSYEQYF. The CDR3 DNA follows: TGTGCCAGTAGTCTCGGACTAGCGGGCAGCTACGAGCAGTACTTC.

The chain has TRBV18 and TRBJ2-3; TRBD2 matches 11 bases. V lost 2 bases, J lost 5 bases, and 3 bases stayed unmatched. This CDR3 has 15 residues. Germline V lookup: CDR1 KGHSH, CDR2 LQKENI. The CDR3 nucleotides read TGTGCCAGCTCACCAGACGGACTAGCGGGAGATACGCAGTATTTT. Translated: CASSPDGLAGDTQYF.

Notes on this clone: Other DNA sequences within the sample encode an identical CDR3. The chain employs TRBV6-5 and TRBJ2-7; no definite D call. This CDR3 region has 11 residues. Per the germline V gene, CDR1 is MNHEY and CDR2 is SVGAGI. Trimming removed 6 bases at V and 4 bases at J, with 7 bases between. CDR3 loop: CASRASYEQYF. CDR3 coding DNA: TGTGCCAGCAGGGCTAGTTACGAGCAGTACTTC.

The chain carries TRBV18 and TRBJ1-1, with no clear D. The CDR3 loop spans 16 amino acids. Trimming removed 3 bases from V and 0 bases from J, with 14 bases in between. Germline V gives CDR1 KGHSH, CDR2 LQKENI. CDR3 bases: TGTGCCAGCTCACCTCGAGGTCCCCGGGTGAACACTGAAGCTTTCTTT. It encodes CASSPRGPRVNTEAFF.

V gene TRBV19 combines with J gene TRBJ2-5; the D gene is possibly TRBD1 (5 bases). Trimming cost V 1 base and J 5 bases, with 11 bases left between them. This CDR3 has 14 amino acids. Germline CDR1 is LNHDA and CDR2 is SQIVND (reference sequence). In nucleotides, the CDR3 is TGTGCCAGTAGTATAGGAGGCAGGGTCGAGACCCAGTACTTC. Residues: CASSIGGRVETQYF.

The V gene is TRBV2, the J gene TRBJ2-2; D possibly corresponds to TRBD1 (5 bases). This CDR3 has 14 amino acids. CDR1 and CDR2 from the germline V gene are SNHLY and FYNNEI. V dropped 7 bases and J dropped 7 bases, with 16 bases sitting between them. CDR3 sequence: CASMGPEVIGELFF. CDR3 bases: TGTGCCAGCATGGGGCCAGAAGTGATCGGGGAGCTGTTTTTT.

This chain links TRBV6-4 with TRBJ1-4, with D hard to call. V shed 6 bases and J shed 10 bases, with 18 bases lying between them. The CDR3 has 14 amino acids. Germline CDR1 is MRHNA and CDR2 is SNTAGT. The CDR3 nucleotides are TGTGCCAGCAGCTGGACGAAGGGTGTCGGAAAACTGTTTTTT. It specifies CASSWTKGVGKLFF.

The rearrangement links TRBV5-1 to TRBJ2-5; possibly TRBD2 for D (6 bases). This CDR3 has 16 residues. Trimming shortened V by 0 bases and J by 3 bases, and 15 bases separated the two germline ends. CDR1 SGHRS and CDR2 YFSETQ come from the germline V gene. The CDR3 sequence is CASSLAAGGAEETQYF. The DNA for the CDR3 is TGCGCCAGCAGCTTGGCGGCAGGCGGGGCCGAAGAGACCCAGTACTTC.

The gene calls are TRBV4-1 and TRBJ2-1, with TRBD2 matching over 9 bases. The V and J ends lost 6 bases and 12 bases, in that order; junction bases with no gene match: 9. The CDR3 is made up of 13 amino acids. Germline CDR1 is MGHRA and CDR2 is YSYEKL. DNA of the CDR3: TGCGCCAGCAGTCTGGCTAGCGGGATGCGGCAGTTCTTC. Translation gives CASSLASGMRQFF.

The V call is TRBV6-1, the J call TRBJ2-3; D gene uncertain. The CDR3 totals 15 residues. Trimming stripped 6 bases from V and 4 bases from J, with 17 bases between. In germline, CDR1 is MNHNS, CDR2 SASEGT. CDR3 nucleotides: TGTGCCAGCAGCCTCGGTTTGGGCCTGGCAGATACGCAGTATTTT. Translation gives CASSLGLGLADTQYF.